These T cell receptor beta chains were read from a single sample in a study of T-cell memory formation after mild COVID-19. Using its own MiXCR run on the 5' RACE reads, TCRdb lists one record per CDR3 protein. The data contain over 500,000 distinct CDR3 sequences, 17% of them singletons. The specimen sequenced was PBMCs or a T cell subset sorted from them (not recorded which). These receptors all come from an adult woman who had mild COVID-19 (a few samples of this study predate the infection). Cell type and time point are not known. The CDR3 runs from the conserved cysteine through the conserved F or W. The D gene is left open where the match is weak.

D gene	V gene	J gene	CDR3 protein
TRBD2	TRBV10-3	TRBJ2-3	CAISHRGEPTDTQYF
TRBD2	TRBV10-3	TRBJ2-5	CAIGRTSGRARTETQYF
.	TRBV9	TRBJ1-6	CASSVADTNSPLHF
.	TRBV5-6	TRBJ1-1	CASSITRGEAFF
TRBD1	TRBV24-1	TRBJ2-1	CATSDLGQGANEQFF
TRBD2	TRBV29-1	TRBJ2-3	CSALRTSGADTQYF
TRBD1	TRBV7-3	TRBJ2-2	CASRAGSGGTGELFF
.	TRBV4-1	TRBJ2-7	CASSPWIGFAYEQYF
.	TRBV30	TRBJ1-2	CAWSTGDLYGYTF
TRBD1	TRBV5-1	TRBJ2-7	CASSPGGQGASYEQYF
.	TRBV24-1	TRBJ2-2	CATSDFLGGVLRSTGELFF
.	TRBV3-1	TRBJ1-5	CASSHSVVASNQPQHF